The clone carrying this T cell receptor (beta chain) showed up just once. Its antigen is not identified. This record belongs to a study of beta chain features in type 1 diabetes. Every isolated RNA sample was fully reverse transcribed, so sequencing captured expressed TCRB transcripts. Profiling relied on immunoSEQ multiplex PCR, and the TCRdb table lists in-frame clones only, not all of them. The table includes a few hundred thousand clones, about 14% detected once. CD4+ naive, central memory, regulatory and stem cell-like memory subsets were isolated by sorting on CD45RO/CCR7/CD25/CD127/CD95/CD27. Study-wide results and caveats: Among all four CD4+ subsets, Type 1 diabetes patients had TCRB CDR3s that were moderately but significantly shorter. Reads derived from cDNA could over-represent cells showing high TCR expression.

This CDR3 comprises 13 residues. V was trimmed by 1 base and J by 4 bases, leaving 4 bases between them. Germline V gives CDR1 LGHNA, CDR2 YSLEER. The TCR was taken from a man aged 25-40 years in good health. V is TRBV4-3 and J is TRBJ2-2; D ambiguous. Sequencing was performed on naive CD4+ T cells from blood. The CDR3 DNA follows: TGCGCCAGCAGCCAAGTGTCCACCGGGGAGCTGTTTTTT. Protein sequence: CASSQVSTGELFF.